This T cell receptor beta chain is drawn from a study of blood T cell repertoires in COVID-19. Overall study: Samples came from the United States, Italy and Spain, spanning acute and convalescent COVID-19. Nucleic acid was either cDNA or gDNA, and it came from T cells, B-cell-depleted T cells, or PBMCs.

In the authors' methods: It was from reference gene primer amplification that nucleated cell counts were estimated. TCRdb keeps only in-frame clones here, not all; method: immunoSEQ multiplex PCR. The D gene and trimming were derived from the DNA, and the V and J assignments and clone size from that table. The sample holds 200,000 to 250,000 clones, 88% seen once. In germline, CDR1 is MDHEN, CDR2 SYDVKM. Trimming took 3 bases from V and 4 from J; bases not matched to a gene: 7. CDR3 size: 16 residues. Sequencing was done on a sample of peripheral blood. The receptor was isolated from a woman aged 55 to 70 with acute or convalescent COVID-19. The chain joins TRBV28 to TRBJ2-1; 9 bases fit TRBD2. The CDR3 nucleotides read TGTGCCAGCAGTTTTCGCGGGAGGGCCGGATACAATGAGCAGTTCTTC. Residues: CASSFRGRAGYNEQFF.